A single sample gave rise to the 14 T cell receptor delta chains below, sequenced in a study of γδ T cells in repeated Plasmodium falciparum infection. Gammadelta T cells were flow-sorted from PBMC into Vgamma9/Vdelta2+ and Vdelta2-negative populations for bulk analysis. TCRdb re-called clones from the multiplex PCR reads using CATT. The sample contains some 51,000 delta-chain clones, roughly 1.9% of which appear only once. The sequencing input was gamma-delta T cells from blood. Source of these receptors: a pool of human donors (malaria-infected and uninfected, not separated).

As to this clone: A far larger clone lies a single base away; this is likely a read error. At the DNA level, this CDR3 is encoded by other sequences in the same sample as well. This chain joins TRDV3 and TRDJ1; TRDD3 agrees at 10 bases. TCRdb gives no J gene; it was assigned here by matching the DNA to germline. The CDR3 totals 17 residues. With 3 bases clipped from V and 7 bases from J, the junction kept 20 bases outside the gene matches. Germline-derived CDR1 and CDR2 are TVYSNPD and GDNSRS (reference sequence). The CDR3 bases are TGTGCCTTCCCCAGGCTACGTACCGGGGGATACGATGGTAAACTCATCTTT. It specifies CAFPRLRTGGYDGKLIF.

In DNA form, the CDR3 reads TGTGCCTGTGACACCGGTTCCTTACTGGGGGATACAAGAGAGACCGATAAACTCATCTTT. Translating it yields CACDTGSLLGDTRETDKLIF. The V call is TRDV2, the J call TRDJ1; TRDD3 matches 12 bases. TCRdb records no J gene; here it was assigned by comparing the DNA to germline. The CDR3 extends over 20 amino acids. V trimming: 0 bases; J trimming: 2 bases; junction bases outside the gene matches: 15. Germline V lookup: CDR1 GEAIGNYY, CDR2 EKD.

In this sample, this clone turned up many times. This sequence joins TRDV1 and TRDJ1; 9 nucleotides line up with TRDD3. Germline loops: CDR1 TSWWSYY, CDR2 QGS. The CDR3 has 20 residues. V gave up 2 bases and J gave up 0 bases; unmatched junction bases: 16. CDR3 region: CALGESKDGWGIRYTDKLIF. The CDR3 bases are TGTGCTCTTGGGGAATCGAAGGACGGCTGGGGGATTCGGTACACCGATAAACTCATCTTT.

This clone has a count of ten or more. TCRdb's listed protein matches a much larger clone and diverges from this DNA's translation at residue 5, likely through a read error; the protein shown comes from the DNA. The chain is built from TRDV1 and TRDJ1; D possibly corresponds to TRDD3 (6 bases). Because TCRdb records no J gene, it was assigned here through a match of the DNA to germline. The CDR3 extends over 20 amino acids. Looked up from germline, CDR1 is TSWWSYY and CDR2 is QGS. The CDR3 sequence is CALGKLQVRGCPYYTDKLIF. CDR3 nucleotides: TGTGCTCTTGGGAAACTTCAGGTCCGGGGATGCCCCTATTACACCGATAAACTCATCTTT.

This clone was observed a few times. TCRdb's listed protein matches a much larger clone and diverges from this DNA's translation at residue 20, likely through a read error; the protein shown comes from the DNA. The rearrangement uses TRDV1 and TRDJ1; TRDD3 aligns across 13 bases. TCRdb does not report a J gene; here it was assigned by matching the DNA to germline references. CDR3 length: 26 amino acids. Germline V gives CDR1 TSWWSYY, CDR2 QGS. With V trimmed by 4 bases and J by 1 base, 33 bases remained unmatched. DNA for the CDR3: TGTGCTCTTGGGGCGCCTCGCCTTCTTTTCTATATTACTGGGGGATACGAGTTAAGTGGCACCGATAAACTCATCTTT. It specifies CALGAPRLLFYITGGYELSGTDKLIF.

This clone was found many times. With only one base between it and a far larger clone, this is likely a read error. The chain joins TRDV1 to TRDJ1; TRDD3 aligns across 10 bases. No J gene was available from TCRdb, and it was assigned here by a germline match of the DNA. Looked up from germline, CDR1 is TSWWSYY and CDR2 is QGS. The CDR3 is 22 amino acids. The V segment lost 1 base and the J segment 0 bases; nucleotides outside the gene matches: 20. DNA for the CDR3: TGTGCTCTTGGGGAACGAACTTCCTACTGGGGGATGATAAGAGAGTACACCGATAAACTCATCTTT. Amino acid sequence: CALGERTSYWGMIREYTDKLIF.

About this clone: With only one base between it and a far larger clone, this is likely a read error. Other DNA sequences of this sample code for an identical CDR3. The V gene is TRDV1, the J gene TRDJ1, with TRDD3 as a possible D gene (7 bases). The CDR3 totals 20 residues. V lost 5 bases and J lost 8, with 36 bases in between. Germline assignment: CDR1 TSWWSYY and CDR2 QGS. The CDR3 reads CALGYGLPSYRGAGGQKLIF. CDR3 coding DNA: TGTGCTCTTGGGTACGGCCTTCCCTCCTATCGGGGTGCTGGGGGGCAAAAACTCATCTTT.

Remarks on this clone: This DNA's translation and the protein TCRdb lists, from a much larger clone, do not match at residue 5, likely due to a read error; the protein shown is translated from the DNA. The rearrangement uses TRDV1 and TRDJ1; 12 nucleotides match TRDD3. The J gene was not available in TCRdb and was assigned here by matching the DNA to germline segments. Germline V gene sequence: CDR1 TSWWSYY, CDR2 QGS. The CDR3 loop spans 24 amino acids. Trimming cost V 5 bases and J 0 bases; bases outside gene matches: 28. This CDR3 is CALGKRTPYRPLYWGILYTDKLIF. In DNA, the CDR3 is TGTGCTCTTGGGAAAAGGACCCCTTACCGGCCCTTGTACTGGGGGATACTCTACACCGATAAACTCATCTTT.

Notes on this clone: Translating this DNA gives a protein that differs at residue 10 from the TCRdb one, which belongs to a much larger clone; a read error is likely, and the protein shown is this translation. The chain joins TRDV3 to TRDJ1, with 11 positions matching TRDD3. TCRdb lists no J gene, so it was determined here by aligning the DNA to germline. CDR1 TVYSNPD and CDR2 GDNSRS come from the germline V gene (reference sequence). V was clipped by 5 bases and J by 8 bases; unmatched bases: 13. The CDR3 consists of 14 residues. This CDR3 is CAVLWGIPPEKLIF. The CDR3 coding sequence is TGTGCCGTACTCTGGGGGATACCTCCGGAGAAACTCATCTTT.

Worth noting for this clone: Translating this DNA gives a protein that differs at residue 10 from the TCRdb one, which belongs to a much larger clone; a read error is likely, and the protein shown is this translation. The chain combines TRDV1 with TRDJ1; the D gene is possibly TRDD3 (6 bases). The J gene, left out of TCRdb, was set here by checking the DNA against germline. The CDR3 length is 18 residues. Trimming left V 1 base short and J 2 bases short, with 20 bases between. Germline CDR1 reads TSWWSYY; CDR2 reads QGS. CDR3 DNA sequence: TGTGCTCTTGGGGAACGTGGAGCGGGGACACTGGGTACCGATAAACTCATCTTT. Its translation: CALGERGAGTLGTDKLIF.

With regard to this clone: A far larger clone is only one base removed, so a read error is likely. This CDR3 is also generated by other DNA sequences in the sample. With the J gene uncalled, the V gene is TRDV1; the table's D call, TRDD3, was not checked against the DNA. The CDR3 length is 26 residues. The germline gives CDR1 TSWWSYY, CDR2 QGS. The CDR3 spells CALGESFTFLQAPYWGIDQNTDKLIF. CDR3 sequence (DNA): TGTGCTCTTGGGGAGTCTTTTACCTTCCTACAAGCCCCATACTGGGGGATAGACCAGAACACCGATAAGCTCATCTTT.

About this clone: This may come from a read error, since a much larger clone is one base off. The chain's CDR3 is CALGECVNTDKLIF. In nucleotides, the CDR3 is TGTGCTCTTGGGGAATGTGTGAACACTGATAAACTCATCTTT. The V call is TRDV1, the J call TRDJ1, with D hard to call. TCRdb carries no J gene annotation; the J gene was assigned here by matching the DNA with germline. This CDR3 has 14 amino acids. CDR1 is TSWWSYY, CDR2 QGS, per germline.

This clone showed up many times. This sequence is one base from a far larger clone and is likely a read error. This sample includes further DNA sequences coding for the same CDR3. The V gene corresponds to TRDV2; no J gene was called; the D call in the table, TRDD3, was not verified against the DNA. The CDR3 length is 25 residues. Per the germline V gene, CDR1 is GEAIGNYY and CDR2 is EKD. The CDR3 here is CACDTGLLSGSGCHPPKWYTDKLIF. CDR3 nucleotide sequence: TGTGCCTGTGACACGGGCCTTCTTTCAGGGTCGGGATGTCACCCCCCAAAGTGGTACACCGATAAGCTCATCTTT.

Only a few counts were recorded for this clone. The TCRdb record carries a much larger clone's protein, which differs from this DNA's translation at residue 3; a read error is the likely cause, and the protein listed here is the DNA translation. This chain links TRDV3 with TRDJ1, with 9 bases aligning to TRDD3. TCRdb offers no J gene call, so here the DNA was matched to germline to obtain one. The germline gives CDR1 TVYSNPD, CDR2 GDNSRS (reference sequence). V was pared by 5 bases and J by 2 bases, with 9 bases of the junction left unmatched. This CDR3 contains 14 residues. The CDR3: CAKISLGDTDKLIF. The CDR3 DNA reads as TGTGCCAAAATTTCGCTGGGGGATACCGATAAACTCATCTTT.